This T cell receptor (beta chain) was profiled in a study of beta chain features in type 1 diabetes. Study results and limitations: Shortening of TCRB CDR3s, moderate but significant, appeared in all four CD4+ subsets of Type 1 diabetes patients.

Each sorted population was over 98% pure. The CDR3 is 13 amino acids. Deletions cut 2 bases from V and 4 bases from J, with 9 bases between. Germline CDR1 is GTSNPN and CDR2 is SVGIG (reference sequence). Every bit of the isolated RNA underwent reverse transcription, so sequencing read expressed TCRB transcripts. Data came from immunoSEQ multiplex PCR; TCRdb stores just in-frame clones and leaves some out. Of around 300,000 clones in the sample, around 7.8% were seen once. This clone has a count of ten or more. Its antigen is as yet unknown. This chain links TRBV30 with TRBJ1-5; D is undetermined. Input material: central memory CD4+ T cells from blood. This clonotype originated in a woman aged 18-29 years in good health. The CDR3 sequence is CAWSSTENQPQHF. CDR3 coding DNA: TGTGCCTGGAGTTCAACAGAGAATCAGCCCCAGCATTTT. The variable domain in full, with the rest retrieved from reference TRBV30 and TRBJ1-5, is SQTIHQWPATLVQPVGSPLSLECTVEGTSNPNLYWYRQAAGRGLQLLFYSVGIGQISSEVPQNLSASRPQDRQFILSSKKLLLSDSGFYLCAWSSTENQPQHFGDGTRLSIL.